This note documents a single TCR beta chain sequence. The antigen is unknown. This entry is derived from a study of cytomegalovirus exposure and HLA in healthy donors. Study-wide points: V segments that were indistinguishable, TRBV6-2 and TRBV6-3 among them, were omitted from analysis.

The PCR ran on 60 Vbeta and 13 Jbeta primers. Sequencing was performed with immunoSEQ multiplex PCR; in TCRdb, only in-frame clones are kept and a portion is missing. The sample yields about 100,000 clones, roughly a tenth seen once. The germline V gene encodes CDR1 SGHRS and CDR2 YFSETQ. This CDR3 is 14 amino acids long. V lost 0 bases to trimming and J lost 4 bases; unmatched junction nucleotides: 2. The sample comprised PBMCs. The rearrangement links TRBV5-1 to TRBJ2-5, with 8 bases lining up with TRBD1. The source is a middle-aged man in good health and CMV-seropositive. Written as DNA, the CDR3 is TGCGCCAGCAGCTTGGGACAGGGGAGAGAGACCCAGTACTTC. This sequence encodes CASSLGQGRETQYF.